This T cell receptor (beta chain) is drawn from a study of blood T cell repertoires in COVID-19. Overall study context: Nucleic acid was either cDNA or gDNA, and it came from T cells, B-cell-depleted T cells, or PBMCs.

Remarks on this clone: This same CDR3 is encoded by further DNA sequences in the sample.

CDR3 length equals 12 residues. The V and J ends lost 6 bases and 9 bases respectively, with 14 bases between them. Germline V CDR1 and CDR2: MGHDK, SYGVNS. Participant reports of clinical history set cohort assignment. Each recovered donor of Cohort 3 presented with two negative PCRs, clearance, or symptom resolution. Original methodology: Amplification of reference gene primers provided the estimated nucleated cell counts. TCRdb keeps only in-frame clones here, not all; method: immunoSEQ multiplex PCR. That table gives V, J and clone size, and the DNA gave D and trimming. This sample has approximately 300,000 clones, with about nine tenths found just once.

This receptor was obtained from a woman between 18 and 29 years old who had recovered from COVID-19. The V and J genes are TRBV25-1 and TRBJ1-1; perhaps TRBD1 as D (6 bases). Sequenced input: PBMCs or T cells enriched from blood (not recorded which). The CDR3 DNA follows: TGTGCCAGCAGGGCCGGGGACACCAAAGCTTTCTTT. This translates into CASRAGDTKAFF.